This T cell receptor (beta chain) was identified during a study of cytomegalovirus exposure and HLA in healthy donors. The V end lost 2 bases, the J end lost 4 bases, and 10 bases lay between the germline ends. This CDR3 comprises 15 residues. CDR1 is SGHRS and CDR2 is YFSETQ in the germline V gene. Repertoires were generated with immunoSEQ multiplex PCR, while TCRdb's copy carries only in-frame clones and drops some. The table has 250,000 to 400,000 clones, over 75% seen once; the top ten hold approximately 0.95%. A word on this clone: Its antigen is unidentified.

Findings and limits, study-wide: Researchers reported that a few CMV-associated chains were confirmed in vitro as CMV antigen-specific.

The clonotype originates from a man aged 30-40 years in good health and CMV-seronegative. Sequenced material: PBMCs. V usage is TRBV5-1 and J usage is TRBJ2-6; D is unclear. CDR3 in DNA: TGCGCCAGCAGCTTATGGCTCTCCGGGGCCAACGTCCTGACTTTC. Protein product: CASSLWLSGANVLTF.